Given below is one T cell receptor (beta chain) in context. TCRdb keeps only in-frame clones here, not all; method: immunoSEQ multiplex PCR. Among about 84,000 clones listed, 93% were seen once. The sample is drawn from a study of technical replicates of blood from a handful of donors. V was pared by 4 bases and J by 1 base, with 21 bases between. From germline, CDR1 is SGHRS and CDR2 YFSETQ. This CDR3 has 18 residues. The V call is TRBV5-1, the J call TRBJ1-3, with D possibly TRBD1 on 6 matching bases. The source of this sequence is a human donor in good health. The sequenced sample consisted of T cells isolated from PBMCs. CDR3 nucleotides: TGCGCCAGCAGCCCTGGGACACCTAACAGGAAGTCTGGAAACACCATATATTTT. It is translated as CASSPGTPNRKSGNTIYF.